This T cell receptor beta chain is from a study of CD8+ T cells in alopecia areata. Study background: A regimen of oral tofacitinib, 5 to 10 mg twice daily, was given to treated patients. Study conclusions and caveats: Clonality was higher in lesional than normal scalp, especially in alopecia totalis/universalis. Scalp data also include sequences from resident alphabeta T cells of normal skin.

As for this clone: As yet, its antigen is unknown.

The CDR3 extends over 13 amino acids. The germline V gene has CDR1 SQVTM and CDR2 ANQGSEA. Trimming removed 4 bases at V and 3 bases at J, with 9 bases between. Peripheral blood, together with lesional scalp punch biopsies, was collected from alopecia areata patients. Extracted RNA was reverse transcribed, and the resulting cDNA served as sequencing template. The data were produced by immunoSEQ multiplex PCR, yet TCRdb's version contains in-frame clones alone and is incomplete. The table lists under 300,000 clones, under 70% of them singletons. The sequence was obtained from a human donor with alopecia areata. The source material was CD4+ T cells sorted from blood, sampled at week 0. This chain uses TRBV29-1 with TRBJ2-2, with D perhaps matching TRBD1 (5 bases). CDR3 coding DNA: TGCAGCGTTGGACAGATTTACACCGGGGAGCTGTTTTTT. It specifies CSVGQIYTGELFF.